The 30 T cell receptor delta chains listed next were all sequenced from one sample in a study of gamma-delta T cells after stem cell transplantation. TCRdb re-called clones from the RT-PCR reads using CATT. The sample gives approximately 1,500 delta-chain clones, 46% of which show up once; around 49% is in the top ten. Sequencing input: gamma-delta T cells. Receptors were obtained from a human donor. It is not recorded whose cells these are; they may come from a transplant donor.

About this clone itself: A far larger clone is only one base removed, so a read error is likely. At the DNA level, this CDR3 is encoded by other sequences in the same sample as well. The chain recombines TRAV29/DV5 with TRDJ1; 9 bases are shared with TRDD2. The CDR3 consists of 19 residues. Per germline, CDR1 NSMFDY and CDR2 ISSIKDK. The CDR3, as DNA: TGTGCAGCAAGTCCCCTTCCTACCCTACCAAGACCTTACACCGATAAGCTCATCTTT. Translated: CAASPLPTLPRPYTDKLIF.

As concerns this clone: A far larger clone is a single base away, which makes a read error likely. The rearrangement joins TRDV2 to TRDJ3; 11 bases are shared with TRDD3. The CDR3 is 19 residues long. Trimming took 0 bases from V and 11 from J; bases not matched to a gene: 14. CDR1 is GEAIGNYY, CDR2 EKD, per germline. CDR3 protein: CACDTWGIRSGDDARQMFF. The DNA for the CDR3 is TGTGCCTGTGACACCTGGGGGATACGGTCCGGTGACGACGCCCGACAGATGTTTTTC.

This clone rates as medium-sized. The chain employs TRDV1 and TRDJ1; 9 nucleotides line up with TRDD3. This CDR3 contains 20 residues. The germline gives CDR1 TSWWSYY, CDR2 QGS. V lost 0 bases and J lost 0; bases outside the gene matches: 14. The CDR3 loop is CALGELSVNNWGSYTDKLIF. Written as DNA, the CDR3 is TGTGCTCTTGGGGAACTCAGCGTAAATAACTGGGGGAGCTACACCGATAAACTCATCTTT.

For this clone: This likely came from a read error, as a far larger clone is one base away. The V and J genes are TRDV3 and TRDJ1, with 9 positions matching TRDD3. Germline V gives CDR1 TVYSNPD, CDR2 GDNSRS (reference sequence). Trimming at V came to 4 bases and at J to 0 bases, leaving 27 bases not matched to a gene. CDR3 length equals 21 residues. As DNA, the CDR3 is TGTGCCTCCAATCCTCCCTTCGTCGCTGGGGGATGCTATCCGTACACCGATAAACTCATCTTT. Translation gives CASNPPFVAGGCYPYTDKLIF. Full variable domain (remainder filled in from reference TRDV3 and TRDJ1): CDKVTQSSPDQTVASGSEVVLLCTYDTVYSNPDLFWYRIRPDYSFQFVFYGDNSRSEGADFTQGRFSVKHILTQKAFHLVISPVRTEDSATYYCASNPPFVAGGCYPYTDKLIFGKGTRVTVEP.

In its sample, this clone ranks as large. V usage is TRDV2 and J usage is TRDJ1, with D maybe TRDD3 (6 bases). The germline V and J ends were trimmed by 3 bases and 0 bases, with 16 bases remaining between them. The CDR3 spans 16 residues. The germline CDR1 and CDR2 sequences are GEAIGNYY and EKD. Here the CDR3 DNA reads TGTGCCTGTGACCCATTGCTCGTGGGGGACACCGATAAACTCATCTTT. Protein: CACDPLLVGDTDKLIF.

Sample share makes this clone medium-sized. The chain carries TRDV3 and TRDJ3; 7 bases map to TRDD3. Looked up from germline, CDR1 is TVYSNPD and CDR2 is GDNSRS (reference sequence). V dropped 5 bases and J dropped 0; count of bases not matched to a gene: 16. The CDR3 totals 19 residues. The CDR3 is CAAYRGINYASWDTRQMFF. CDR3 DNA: TGTGCCGCTTACCGGGGGATCAACTATGCCTCCTGGGACACCCGACAGATGTTTTTC.

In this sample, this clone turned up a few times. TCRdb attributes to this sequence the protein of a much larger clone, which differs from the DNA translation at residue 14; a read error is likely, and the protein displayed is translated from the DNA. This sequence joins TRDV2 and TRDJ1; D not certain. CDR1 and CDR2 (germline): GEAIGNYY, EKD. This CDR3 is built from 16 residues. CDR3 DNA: TGTGCCTGTGACACCCTGGCCGGGCCGGGCACCGATAAACCCATCTTT. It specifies CACDTLAGPGTDKPIF.

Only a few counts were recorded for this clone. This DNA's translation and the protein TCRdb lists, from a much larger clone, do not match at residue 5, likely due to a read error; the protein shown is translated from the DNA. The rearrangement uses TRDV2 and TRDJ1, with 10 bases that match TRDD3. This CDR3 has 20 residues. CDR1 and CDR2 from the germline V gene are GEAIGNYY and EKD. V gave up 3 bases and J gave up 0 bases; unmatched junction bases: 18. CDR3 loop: CACDALVQLGDLKYTDKLIF. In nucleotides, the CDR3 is TGTGCCTGTGACGCCCTTGTCCAACTGGGGGATCTAAAGTACACCGATAAACTCATCTTT.

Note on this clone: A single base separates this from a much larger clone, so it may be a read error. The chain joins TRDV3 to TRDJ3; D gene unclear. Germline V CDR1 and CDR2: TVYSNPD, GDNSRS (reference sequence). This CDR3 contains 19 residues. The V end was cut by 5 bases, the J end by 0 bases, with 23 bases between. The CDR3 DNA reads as TGTGCCGCTTACCGGGAGATCAACTATGCCTCCTGGGACACCCGACAGATGTTTTTC. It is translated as CAAYREINYASWDTRQMFF.

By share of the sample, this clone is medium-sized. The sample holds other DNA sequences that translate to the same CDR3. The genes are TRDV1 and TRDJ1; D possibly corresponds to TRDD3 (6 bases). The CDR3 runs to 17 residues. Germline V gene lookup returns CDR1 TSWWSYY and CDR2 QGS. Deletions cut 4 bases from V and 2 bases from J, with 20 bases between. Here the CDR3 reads CALGGFGEDTRTDKLIF. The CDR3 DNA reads TGTGCTCTTGGGGGCTTCGGAGAGGATACCCGTACCGATAAACTCATCTTT.

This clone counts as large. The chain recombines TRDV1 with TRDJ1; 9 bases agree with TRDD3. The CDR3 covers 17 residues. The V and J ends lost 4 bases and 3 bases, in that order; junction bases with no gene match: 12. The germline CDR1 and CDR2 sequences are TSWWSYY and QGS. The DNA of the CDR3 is TGTGCTCTTGGGGTGGTTCCTACTAGGGGGATACCCGATAAACTCATCTTT. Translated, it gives CALGVVPTRGIPDKLIF.

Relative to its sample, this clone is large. The DNA of the CDR3 is TGTGCTCTTGGGGACCCCCCCGGCCAGGTCATCTTT. Translation gives CALGDPPGQVIF. The J gene is TRDJ1, the V gene TRDV1; D not certain. The V and J ends lost 3 bases and 12 bases respectively, with 14 bases between them. There are 12 residues in the CDR3. The germline gives CDR1 TSWWSYY, CDR2 QGS.

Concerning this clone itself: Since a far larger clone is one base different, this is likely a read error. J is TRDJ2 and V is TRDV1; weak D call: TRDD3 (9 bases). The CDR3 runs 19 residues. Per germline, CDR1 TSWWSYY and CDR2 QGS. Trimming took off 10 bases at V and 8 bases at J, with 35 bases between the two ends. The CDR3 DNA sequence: TGTGCTCGTGTGTCTCGCTTCCTACGGGGATACGAGGGGAATGCACAACTCTTCTTT. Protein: CARVSRFLRGYEGNAQLFF.

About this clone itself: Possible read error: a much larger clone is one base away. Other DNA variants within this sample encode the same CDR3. CDR3 amino acids: CALGELAPTGTGGYVTDKLIF. As DNA, the CDR3 is TGTGCTCTTGGGGAACTCGCTCCCACGGGTACTGGGGGATACGTGACCGATAAACTCATCTTT. V gene TRDV1 combines with J gene TRDJ1, with 13 bases fitting TRDD3. CDR3 length equals 21 residues. The ends lost 0 bases at V and 2 bases at J; junction bases unmatched: 15. The germline CDR1 and CDR2 sequences are TSWWSYY and QGS.

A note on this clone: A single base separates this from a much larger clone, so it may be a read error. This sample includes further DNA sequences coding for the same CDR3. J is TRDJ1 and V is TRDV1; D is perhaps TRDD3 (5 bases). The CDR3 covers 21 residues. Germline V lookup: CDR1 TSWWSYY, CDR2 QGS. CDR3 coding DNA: TGTGCTCTTGGAGAACTCGGTCCCAAGGAGATTTGGGGACCCGGGACCGATAAACTCATCTTT. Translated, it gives CALGELGPKEIWGPGTDKLIF.

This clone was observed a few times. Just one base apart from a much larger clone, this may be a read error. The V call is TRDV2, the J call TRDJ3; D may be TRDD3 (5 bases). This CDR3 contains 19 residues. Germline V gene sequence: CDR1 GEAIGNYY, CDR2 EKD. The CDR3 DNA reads TGTGCCTGTGACACGTCAGGGATTCCGAGCTCCTGGGACGCCCGACAGATGTTTTTC. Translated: CACDTSGIPSSWDARQMFF.

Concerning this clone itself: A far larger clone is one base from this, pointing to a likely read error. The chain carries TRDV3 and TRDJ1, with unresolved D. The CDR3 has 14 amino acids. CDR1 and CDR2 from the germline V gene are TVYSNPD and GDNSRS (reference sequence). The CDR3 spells CASHSVSITEGLTF. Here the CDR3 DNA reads TGTGCCTCCCATTCTGTCTCTATTACTGAAGGACTCACCTTT. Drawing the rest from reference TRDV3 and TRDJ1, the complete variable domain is CDKVTQSSPDQTVASGSEVVLLCTYDTVYSNPDLFWYRIRPDYSFQFVFYGDNSRSEGADFTQGRFSVKHILTQKAFHLVISPVRTEDSATYYCASHSVSITEGLTFGKGTRVTVEP.

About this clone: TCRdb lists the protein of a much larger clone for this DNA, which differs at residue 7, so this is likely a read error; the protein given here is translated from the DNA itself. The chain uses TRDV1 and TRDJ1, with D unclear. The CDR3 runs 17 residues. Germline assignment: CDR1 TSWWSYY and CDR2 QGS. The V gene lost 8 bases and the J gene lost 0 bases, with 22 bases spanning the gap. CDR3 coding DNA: TGTGCTCTTAGGACCCCAGTGGAGAAAGCGGACACCGATAAACTCATCTTT. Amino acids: CALRTPVEKADTDKLIF.

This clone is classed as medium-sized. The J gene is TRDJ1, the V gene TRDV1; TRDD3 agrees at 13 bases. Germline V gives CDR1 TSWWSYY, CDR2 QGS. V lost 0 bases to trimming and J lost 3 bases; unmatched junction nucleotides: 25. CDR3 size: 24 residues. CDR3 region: CALGELDLRYDNELGDTGADKLIF. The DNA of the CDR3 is TGTGCTCTTGGGGAACTAGATCTTCGGTACGACAATGAACTGGGGGATACGGGGGCCGATAAACTCATCTTT.

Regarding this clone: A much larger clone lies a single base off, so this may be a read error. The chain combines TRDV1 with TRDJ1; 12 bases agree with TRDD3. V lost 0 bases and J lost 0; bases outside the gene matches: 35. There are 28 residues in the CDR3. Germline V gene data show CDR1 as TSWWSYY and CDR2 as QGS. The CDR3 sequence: CALGELKRQAYLQPAGGYAPTYTDKLIF. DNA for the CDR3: TGTGCTCTTGGGGAACTCAAACGGCAGGCCTACCTACAGCCTGCTGGGGGATACGCCCCCACGTACACCGATAAACTCATCTTT.

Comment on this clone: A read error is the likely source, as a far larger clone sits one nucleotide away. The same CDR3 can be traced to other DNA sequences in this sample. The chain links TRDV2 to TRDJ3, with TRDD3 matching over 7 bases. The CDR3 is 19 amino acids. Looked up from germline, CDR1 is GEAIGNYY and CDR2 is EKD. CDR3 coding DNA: TGTGCCTGTGACACCGGGGGATTCTCCGGCTCCTGGGACACCCGACAGATGTTCTTC. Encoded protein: CACDTGGFSGSWDTRQMFF.

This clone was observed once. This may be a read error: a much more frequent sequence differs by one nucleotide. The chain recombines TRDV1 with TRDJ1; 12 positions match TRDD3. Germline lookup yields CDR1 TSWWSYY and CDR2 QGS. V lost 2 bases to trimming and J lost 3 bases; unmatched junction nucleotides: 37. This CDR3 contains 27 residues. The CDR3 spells CALGETGLPTYRILSRYTGGYPDKLIF. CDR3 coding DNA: TGTGCTCTTGGGGAAACCGGCCTTCCTACTTACCGTATACTCTCAAGGTATACTGGGGGATACCCCGATAAACTCATCTTT.

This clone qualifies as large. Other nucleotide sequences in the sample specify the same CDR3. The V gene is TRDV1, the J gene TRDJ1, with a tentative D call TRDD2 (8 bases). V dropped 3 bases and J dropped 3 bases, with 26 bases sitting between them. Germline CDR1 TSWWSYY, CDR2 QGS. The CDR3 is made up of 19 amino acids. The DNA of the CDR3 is TGTGCTCTTGGGGATCACCTTCCTAGGCACTACTGGGGTCCCGATAAACTCATCTTT. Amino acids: CALGDHLPRHYWGPDKLIF.

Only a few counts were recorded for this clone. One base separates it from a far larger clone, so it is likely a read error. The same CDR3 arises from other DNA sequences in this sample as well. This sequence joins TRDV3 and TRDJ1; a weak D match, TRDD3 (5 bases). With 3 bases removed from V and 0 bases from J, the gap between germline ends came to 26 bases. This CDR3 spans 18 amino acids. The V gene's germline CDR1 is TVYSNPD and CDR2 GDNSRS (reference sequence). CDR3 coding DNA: TGTGCCTTCCAATTCCGGGGAGTACCATCCGACTACACCGATAAACTCATCTTT. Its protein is CAFQFRGVPSDYTDKLIF.

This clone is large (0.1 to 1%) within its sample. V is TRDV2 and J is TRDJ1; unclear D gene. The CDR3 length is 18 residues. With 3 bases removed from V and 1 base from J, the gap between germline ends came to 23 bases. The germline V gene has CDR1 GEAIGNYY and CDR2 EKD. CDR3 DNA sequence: TGTGCCTGTGACCCCGTTTCCGGCCCCAGGGTTGTCACCGATAAACTCATCTTT. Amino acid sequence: CACDPVSGPRVVTDKLIF.

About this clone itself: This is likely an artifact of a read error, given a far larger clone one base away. CDR3: CALEDTPRTSYKYWVKFADKLIF. The CDR3, as DNA: TGTGCTCTTGAGGACACCCCGAGGACTTCCTACAAGTACTGGGTAAAGTTCGCCGATAAACTCATCTTT. This chain uses TRDV1 with TRDJ1, with 8 bases matching TRDD2. There are 23 residues in the CDR3. The J segment lost 3 bases and the V segment lost 7 bases, leaving 34 bases of the junction unmatched. Looked up from germline, CDR1 is TSWWSYY and CDR2 is QGS.

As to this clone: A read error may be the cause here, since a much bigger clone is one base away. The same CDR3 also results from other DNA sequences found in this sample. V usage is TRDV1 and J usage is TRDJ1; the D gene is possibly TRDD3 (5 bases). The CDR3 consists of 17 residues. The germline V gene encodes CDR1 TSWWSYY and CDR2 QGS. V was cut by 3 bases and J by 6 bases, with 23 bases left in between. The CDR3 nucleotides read TGTGCTCTTGGGGATGGAGTTCCCGTACTAGGGATCCATAAACTCATCTTT. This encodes CALGDGVPVLGIHKLIF.

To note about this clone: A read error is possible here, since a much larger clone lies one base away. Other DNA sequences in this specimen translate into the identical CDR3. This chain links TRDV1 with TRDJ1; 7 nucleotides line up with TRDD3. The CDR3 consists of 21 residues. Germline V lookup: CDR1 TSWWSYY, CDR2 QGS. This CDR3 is CALGELLQHVLGILHTDKLIF. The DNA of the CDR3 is TGTGCTCTTGGGGAACTCCTACAGCACGTACTGGGGATCCTTCACACCGATAAACTCATCTTC.

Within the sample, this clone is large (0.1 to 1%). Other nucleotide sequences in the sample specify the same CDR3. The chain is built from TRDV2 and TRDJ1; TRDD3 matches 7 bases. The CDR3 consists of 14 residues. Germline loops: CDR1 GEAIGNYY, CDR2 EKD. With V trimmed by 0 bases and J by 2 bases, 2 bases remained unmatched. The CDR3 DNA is TGTGCCTGTGACACCGGCTGGGGGACCGATAAACTCATCTTT. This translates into CACDTGWGTDKLIF.

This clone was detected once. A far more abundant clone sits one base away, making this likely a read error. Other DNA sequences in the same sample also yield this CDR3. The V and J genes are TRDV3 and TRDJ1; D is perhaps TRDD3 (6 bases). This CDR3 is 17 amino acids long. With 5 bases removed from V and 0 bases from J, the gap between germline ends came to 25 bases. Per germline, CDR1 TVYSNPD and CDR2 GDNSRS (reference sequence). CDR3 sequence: CAAILGDMHPYTDKLIF. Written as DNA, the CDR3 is TGTGCCGCTATACTGGGAGATATGCACCCGTACACCGATAAACTCATCTTT.